These T cell receptor beta chains were read from a single sample in a study of blood T cell repertoires in COVID-19. Generated by immunoSEQ multiplex PCR, the TCRdb table keeps only in-frame clones and is missing some. The table lists approximately 150,000 clones, roughly 88% of them singletons. Sequences were obtained from peripheral blood. The receptors were gathered from a woman in her 50s in a cohort sampled during active or convalescent COVID-19. The CDR3 runs from the conserved cysteine through the conserved F or W. The order of the fields is CDR3 length, D gene, clone size, V gene, J gene, CDR3 DNA, CDR3 protein. D genes are given only for firm matches. A row's size may be missing; if present it is once, few, many or a size class.

length: 12; D: NA; size: NA; V: TRBV11-1; J: TRBJ1-6; DNA: TGTGCCAGCAGCAAACAGGGTACACCCCTCCACTTT; CDR3: CASSKQGTPLHF
length: 16; D: TRBD2; size: NA; V: TRBV7-2; J: TRBJ2-1; DNA: TGTGCCAGCAGCTTAGTAGCGGGCGGTGCCTACAATGAGCAGTTCTTC; CDR3: CASSLVAGGAYNEQFF
length: 18; D: TRBD2; size: NA; V: TRBV4-3; J: TRBJ2-7; DNA: TGCGCCAGCAGCCAAGATCGGCGGGTAGGGACTAGCGGTTACGAGCAGTACTTC; CDR3: CASSQDRRVGTSGYEQYF
length: 14; D: TRBD1; size: medium-sized; V: TRBV5-1; J: TRBJ2-7; DNA: TGCGCCAGCAGCTTGGAGGCAGGGGGCTACGAGCAGTACTTC; CDR3: CASSLEAGGYEQYF
length: 14; D: NA; size: NA; V: TRBV7-3; J: TRBJ2-1; DNA: TGTGCCAGCAGCTTAGATTCTTCGAGTGATGAGCAGTTCTTC; CDR3: CASSLDSSSDEQFF
length: 14; D: NA; size: NA; V: TRBV19; J: TRBJ1-5; DNA: TGTGCCAGTAGTAGTGGTAGGGGGAATCAGCCCCAGCATTTT; CDR3: CASSSGRGNQPQHF
length: 14; D: TRBD1; size: NA; V: TRBV4-3; J: TRBJ1-2; DNA: TGCGCCAGCAGCCAAGAGGACAGGGCGGGGGGCTACACCTTC; CDR3: CASSQEDRAGGYTF
length: 12; D: TRBD1; size: NA; V: TRBV5-4; J: TRBJ1-2; DNA: TGTGCCAGCAGCTCGGACAGGGATGGCTACACCTTC; CDR3: CASSSDRDGYTF
length: 13; D: NA; size: NA; V: TRBV3-1/TRBV3-2; J: TRBJ1-5; DNA: TGTGCCAGCAGCCAGTCCAGGGATCAGCCCCAGCATTTT; CDR3: CASSQSRDQPQHF
length: 13; D: NA; size: NA; V: TRBV4-1; J: TRBJ1-2; DNA: TGCGCCAGCAGCCAAGACCCGCTAAGTGGCTACACCTTC; CDR3: CASSQDPLSGYTF
length: 18; D: TRBD1; size: NA; V: TRBV18; J: TRBJ2-1; DNA: TGTGCCAGCTCACCACTGATAACCTGGGACAGGGCATACAATGAGCAGTTCTTC; CDR3: CASSPLITWDRAYNEQFF
length: 14; D: TRBD2; size: NA; V: TRBV7-2; J: TRBJ2-7; DNA: TGTGCCAGCAGCTTGACTAGCGGGGTGATTAAGCAGTACTTC; CDR3: CASSLTSGVIKQYF
length: 14; D: NA; size: NA; V: TRBV2; J: TRBJ2-2; DNA: TGTGCCAGCAGTTTAGGCGGGGGCTTGGGGGAGCTGTTTTTT; CDR3: CASSLGGGLGELFF
length: 13; D: TRBD1; size: NA; V: TRBV4-3; J: TRBJ2-1; DNA: TGCGCCAGCAGACAGGGGACCCACAATGAGCAGTTCTTC; CDR3: CASRQGTHNEQFF
length: 16; D: TRBD2; size: NA; V: TRBV3-1/TRBV3-2; J: TRBJ2-1; DNA: TGTGCCAGCAGCGCGGAAGTACTAGCGGGGGGGAATGAGCAGTTCTTC; CDR3: CASSAEVLAGGNEQFF
length: 15; D: NA; size: NA; V: TRBV30; J: TRBJ1-5; DNA: TGTGCCTGGAGTGTACCGGGGTGGGCCAATCAGCCTCAGCATTTT; CDR3: CAWSVPGWANQPQHF
length: 16; D: TRBD1; size: NA; V: TRBV29-1; J: TRBJ1-2; DNA: TGCAGCGTTGAAGATCGGGCAGGGGGTATTTACTATGGCTACACCTTC; CDR3: CSVEDRAGGIYYGYTF
length: 14; D: NA; size: NA; V: TRBV24-1; J: TRBJ1-1; DNA: TGTGCCACCAGTGATTTAGCAAGCTCTTCGGGGACTTTCTTT; CDR3: CATSDLASSSGTFF
length: 13; D: NA; size: few; V: TRBV6-5; J: TRBJ1-1; DNA: TGTGCCATCTCGGACAGCATGAACACTGAAGCTTTCTTT; CDR3: CAISDSMNTEAFF
length: 15; D: NA; size: NA; V: TRBV2; J: TRBJ1-2; DNA: TGTGCCAGCAGTGAGGGGGGGGACGTCGGATATGGCTACACCTTC; CDR3: CASSEGGDVGYGYTF
length: 15; D: NA; size: NA; V: TRBV19; J: TRBJ1-5; DNA: TGTGCCAGTAGTATAATACAGAATAGCAATCAGCCCCAGCATTTT; CDR3: CASSIIQNSNQPQHF
length: 13; D: NA; size: few; V: TRBV12-5; J: TRBJ1-4; DNA: TGTGCTAGTGCAGCAGGGTGGGCTGAAAAACTGTTTTTT; CDR3: CASAAGWAEKLFF
length: 17; D: NA; size: NA; V: TRBV5-1; J: TRBJ2-3; DNA: TGCGCCAGCAGCTGGGACGAGGCGGGACGGAGTAGAGATACGCAGTATTTT; CDR3: CASSWDEAGRSRDTQYF
length: 14; D: NA; size: NA; V: TRBV5-1; J: TRBJ2-3; DNA: TGCGCCAGCAGCTTGGGTCCCCCAGCAGATACGCAGTATTTT; CDR3: CASSLGPPADTQYF
length: 18; D: TRBD2; size: NA; V: TRBV5-6; J: TRBJ2-3; DNA: TGTGCCAGCAGCCTCGTAGGACTAGCGGGGGGATACACAGATACGCAGTATTTT; CDR3: CASSLVGLAGGYTDTQYF
length: 19; D: TRBD2; size: NA; V: TRBV2; J: TRBJ2-2; DNA: TGTGCCAGCAGTACTACAGGTCTTATAGCGGGGAGGCCGGCTGGGGAGCTGTTTTTT; CDR3: CASSTTGLIAGRPAGELFF
length: 16; D: TRBD2; size: NA; V: TRBV5-1; J: TRBJ2-5; DNA: TGCGCCAGCAGCTTGGGAGCTAGCGGGGGAAAAGAGACCCAGTACTTC; CDR3: CASSLGASGGKETQYF
length: 13; D: NA; size: NA; V: TRBV9; J: TRBJ2-3; DNA: TGTGCCAGCAGCCCCACCCGGTCGGATACGCAGTATTTT; CDR3: CASSPTRSDTQYF
length: 15; D: TRBD1; size: NA; V: TRBV19; J: TRBJ2-2; DNA: TGTGCCAGTAGTATCCAGGGGGCGAACACCGGGGAGCTGTTTTTT; CDR3: CASSIQGANTGELFF
length: 16; D: NA; size: NA; V: TRBV13; J: TRBJ1-4; DNA: TGTGCCAGCAGCCGATACAGAGGGGACATAGGTGAAAAACTGTTTTTT; CDR3: CASSRYRGDIGEKLFF
length: 15; D: NA; size: NA; V: TRBV6-5; J: TRBJ1-3; DNA: TGTGCCAGCAGGGGAACAGGGACCTCTGGAAACACCATATATTTT; CDR3: CASRGTGTSGNTIYF
length: 16; D: TRBD2; size: NA; V: TRBV6-1; J: TRBJ2-1; DNA: TGTGCCAGCAGTGACCCCGGGCGGGGGGTACTGGATGAGCAGTTCTTC; CDR3: CASSDPGRGVLDEQFF
length: 13; D: NA; size: NA; V: TRBV19; J: TRBJ1-5; DNA: TGTGCCAGTAGTATAGGAGGAAATCAGCCCCAGCATTTT; CDR3: CASSIGGNQPQHF
length: 17; D: TRBD1; size: NA; V: TRBV3-1/TRBV3-2; J: TRBJ1-5; DNA: TGTGCCAGCAGCCAAGGGGACAGGGGAAGGCGCAATCAGCCCCAGCATTTT; CDR3: CASSQGDRGRRNQPQHF
length: 12; D: NA; size: NA; V: TRBV5-1; J: TRBJ1-3; DNA: TGCGCCGGGGACAACTCTGGAAACACCATATATTTT; CDR3: CAGDNSGNTIYF
length: 16; D: NA; size: NA; V: TRBV4-1; J: TRBJ2-1; DNA: TGCGCCAGCAGCCAAGGAGCAGGGGTGTCCTACAATGAGCAGTTCTTC; CDR3: CASSQGAGVSYNEQFF
length: 15; D: TRBD1; size: NA; V: TRBV9; J: TRBJ1-5; DNA: TGTGCCAGCAGCCTGACAGGGCAAGTGTATCAGCCCCAGCATTTT; CDR3: CASSLTGQVYQPQHF
length: 15; D: NA; size: NA; V: TRBV2; J: TRBJ1-3; DNA: TGTGCCAGCAGTCCCCAGGCTCACTCTGGAAACACCATATATTTT; CDR3: CASSPQAHSGNTIYF
length: 15; D: NA; size: NA; V: TRBV5-5; J: TRBJ2-7; DNA: TGTGCCAGCAGCCCCGAGGGGGCGGGGATGAACGAGCAGTACTTC; CDR3: CASSPEGAGMNEQYF
length: 18; D: TRBD2; size: NA; V: TRBV5-4; J: TRBJ2-2; DNA: TGTGCCAGCAGCTCCGCCCCACTAGCGGGGGTCCGCGCCGGGGAGCTGTTTTTT; CDR3: CASSSAPLAGVRAGELFF
length: 14; D: NA; size: NA; V: TRBV27; J: TRBJ1-1; DNA: TGTGCCAGCACCTCTTGGGCAGGAGGCACTGAAGCTTTCTTT; CDR3: CASTSWAGGTEAFF
length: 15; D: TRBD1; size: NA; V: TRBV7-9; J: TRBJ1-2; DNA: TGTGCCAGCAGCTCCCGGGACAGGGGGCCCTATGGCTACACCTTC; CDR3: CASSSRDRGPYGYTF
length: 15; D: TRBD1; size: NA; V: TRBV30; J: TRBJ1-5; DNA: TGTGCCTGGAAGGCCCACACAGGGGGGAATCAGCCCCAGCATTTT; CDR3: CAWKAHTGGNQPQHF
length: 14; D: TRBD1; size: NA; V: TRBV10-3; J: TRBJ1-1; DNA: TGTGCCATCAGTGAGCCCGGACAGGGGACTGAAGCTTTCTTT; CDR3: CAISEPGQGTEAFF
length: 13; D: NA; size: few; V: TRBV19; J: TRBJ2-5; DNA: TGTGCCAGTAGTAGGACTGGCGGGGAGACCCAGTACTTC; CDR3: CASSRTGGETQYF